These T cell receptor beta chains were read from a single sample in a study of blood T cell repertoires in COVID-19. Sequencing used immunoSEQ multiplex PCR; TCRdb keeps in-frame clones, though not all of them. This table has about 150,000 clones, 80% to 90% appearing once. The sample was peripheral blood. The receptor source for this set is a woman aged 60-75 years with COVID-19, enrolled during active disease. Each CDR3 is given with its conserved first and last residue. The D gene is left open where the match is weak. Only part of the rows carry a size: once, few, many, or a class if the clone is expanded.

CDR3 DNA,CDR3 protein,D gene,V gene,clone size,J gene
TGCGCCAGCAGCTTGGTCAGGCCGGACACTGAAGCTTTCTTT,CASSLVRPDTEAFF,-,TRBV5-1,-,TRBJ1-1
TGTGCCAGCAGCCGAGACATACTCCAGGCCGAGCAGTACTTC,CASSRDILQAEQYF,-,TRBV11-2,-,TRBJ2-7
TGCGCCAGCAGCCATCGACTAGCGGGGTACGAGCAGTACTTC,CASSHRLAGYEQYF,TRBD2,TRBV4-3,-,TRBJ2-7
TGTGCCAGCAGGCGGGGGGGCACCGGGGAGCTGTTTTTT,CASRRGGTGELFF,TRBD2,TRBV3-1/TRBV3-2,-,TRBJ2-2
TGTGCCAGCAGTTACGATCCGGGACAGGGGGGGACCCAGTACTTC,CASSYDPGQGGTQYF,TRBD1,TRBV6-2/TRBV6-3,-,TRBJ2-5
TGTGCCAGCAGTGGTGGACAGGGGGACACTGAAGCTTTCTTT,CASSGGQGDTEAFF,TRBD1,TRBV27,few,TRBJ1-1
TGTGCCACCAGCGGGACAGGGGATGGCTACACCTTC,CATSGTGDGYTF,TRBD1,TRBV15,-,TRBJ1-2
TGTGCCAGCACTGGACAGGGTGGCAATCAGCCCCAGCATTTT,CASTGQGGNQPQHF,TRBD1,TRBV19,-,TRBJ1-5
TGTGCCAGCAGCTTGGCAGCGGGGGAGTTCTACGAGCAGTACTTC,CASSLAAGEFYEQYF,TRBD2,TRBV5-6,-,TRBJ2-7
TGTGCCACCAGTGATTCGACAGGGGACACCGGGGAGCTGTTTTTT,CATSDSTGDTGELFF,TRBD1,TRBV24-1,-,TRBJ2-2
TGTGCCAGCGTGGATGCGGGTCGGAGTGGCTACACCTTC,CASVDAGRSGYTF,-,TRBV2,-,TRBJ1-2
TGTGCCAGCAGCCAAGGTTGGCAGGACTCAGAGAACACTGAAGCTTTCTTT,CASSQGWQDSENTEAFF,-,TRBV4-2,-,TRBJ1-1
TGTGCCAGCTCACAGTCCGGGGGAAGCTACGAGCAGTACTTC,CASSQSGGSYEQYF,-,TRBV18,-,TRBJ2-7
TGTGCCAGCAGCGCAAGAGACAGCGAGCAGTTCTTC,CASSARDSEQFF,-,TRBV7-3,-,TRBJ2-1
TGTGCCAGCAGCTTAGTGGGGGCGCGCACAGATACGCAGTATTTT,CASSLVGARTDTQYF,-,TRBV7-2,-,TRBJ2-3
TGTGCCAGCAGTTTCCGACTAGCGGGGGGGAACACCGGGGAGCTGTTTTTT,CASSFRLAGGNTGELFF,TRBD2,TRBV6-2/TRBV6-3,-,TRBJ2-2
TGCAGCGTTCCCGGGGGGGCACTAAACAATGAGCAGTTCTTC,CSVPGGALNNEQFF,TRBD2,TRBV29-1,-,TRBJ2-1
TGTGCCAGCAGCCCAATTTTTACAACAGGGAACACTGAAGCTTTCTTT,CASSPIFTTGNTEAFF,-,TRBV5-4,-,TRBJ1-1
TGTGCCAGCAGCTTAGTTGGGGGCCTCTTTAACTATGGCTACACCTTC,CASSLVGGLFNYGYTF,-,TRBV7-8,-,TRBJ1-2
TGTGCCACCAGGGTCAGGGGCCCCGGCGGGGAGCTGTTTTTT,CATRVRGPGGELFF,-,TRBV15,-,TRBJ2-2
TGTGCCAGTAGTGGCCGGGACAGGGACCGGAGAGAGCAGTACTTC,CASSGRDRDRREQYF,TRBD1,TRBV19,-,TRBJ2-7
TGTGCCAGCAGTTACTCCTCCTACACCGGGGAGCTGTTTTTT,CASSYSSYTGELFF,-,TRBV6-5,-,TRBJ2-2
TGTGCCAGCAGTCAGGCTAGCGGGGGCCCTAGGCAGTTCTTC,CASSQASGGPRQFF,TRBD2,TRBV6-2/TRBV6-3,once,TRBJ2-1
TGTGCCAGTAGCCGGGACTACGGGCTCACAGATACGCAGTATTTT,CASSRDYGLTDTQYF,TRBD2,TRBV19,-,TRBJ2-3
TGTGCCAGCAGCCAATCTAGCGGGGTAGGACAGTTCTTC,CASSQSSGVGQFF,TRBD2,TRBV3-1/TRBV3-2,-,TRBJ2-1
TGTGCCAGCAGCCAAGCAGAGGAAATAAACACTGAAGCTTTCTTT,CASSQAEEINTEAFF,-,TRBV3-1/TRBV3-2,-,TRBJ1-1
TGTGCCAGCAGCCCCGGGACAGCCCAAGAGACCCAGTACTTC,CASSPGTAQETQYF,TRBD1,TRBV7-9,few,TRBJ2-5
TGTGCCAGCAGCCGGGACAGGGATAGAGATACGCAGTATTTT,CASSRDRDRDTQYF,TRBD1,TRBV7-9,-,TRBJ2-3
TGCGCCAGCAGCCATGACAGGGATCGCTATGGCTACACCTTC,CASSHDRDRYGYTF,TRBD1,TRBV4-1,-,TRBJ1-2
TGCGCCAGCAGCCAAGTGTCAGGGGACAACTATGGCTACACCTTC,CASSQVSGDNYGYTF,-,TRBV4-1,-,TRBJ1-2
TGTGCCAGCAGCTTGGGGCTAGCGGGGACGACCTACAATGAGCAGTTCTTC,CASSLGLAGTTYNEQFF,TRBD2,TRBV5-6,-,TRBJ2-1
TGTGCCAGCAGTTACGACCCCTCTACAGCCCGTGAAGCTTTCTTT,CASSYDPSTAREAFF,-,TRBV6-2/TRBV6-3,-,TRBJ1-1
TGTGCCAGCAGTTACGCCCCGGGACAGGATGCCTTC,CASSYAPGQDAF,TRBD1,TRBV6-2/TRBV6-3,-,TRBJ1-2
TGTGCCAGCAGCTCATGGACAGTAATGAACACTGAAGCTTTCTTT,CASSSWTVMNTEAFF,-,TRBV7-3,-,TRBJ1-1
TGTGCCAGCAGCCCGATCGGCCCCGGGAGGGGGCAAATATGGGTCGAGCAGTACTTC,CASSPIGPGRGQIWVEQYF,-,TRBV14,-,TRBJ2-7
TGTGCCAGCAGTCGGGGGGCAGGGGGCACGTCGGGAAACACCATATATTTT,CASSRGAGGTSGNTIYF,TRBD1,TRBV27,-,TRBJ1-3
TGTGCCAGCTCACCTGGGCAGACTAATGAAAAACTGTTTTTT,CASSPGQTNEKLFF,-,TRBV18,-,TRBJ1-4
TGTGCCAGCAGCGGATACAGGGTCTCTGGGGCCAACGTCCTGACTTTC,CASSGYRVSGANVLTF,-,TRBV9,-,TRBJ2-6
TGCGCCAGCAGCAATACAGGGGTCGACTACGAGCAGTACTTC,CASSNTGVDYEQYF,TRBD1,TRBV5-1,-,TRBJ2-7
TGTGCCAGCAGTCTCGGGACTAGCGGGGGAAATGAGCAGTTCTTC,CASSLGTSGGNEQFF,TRBD2,TRBV6-5,-,TRBJ2-1
TGCGCCAGCAGCTTGATCCCGGGGAGCAATCAGCCCCAGCATTTT,CASSLIPGSNQPQHF,-,TRBV5-1,-,TRBJ1-5
TGTGCCAGCAGTACTCGGACAGGGCCTAACTATGGCTACACCTTC,CASSTRTGPNYGYTF,TRBD1,TRBV27,-,TRBJ1-2
TGCGCCAGCAGCCACGAGGGCGGGACCGGCGGCGAGCAGTACTTC,CASSHEGGTGGEQYF,-,TRBV4-1,-,TRBJ2-7
TGCGCCAGCAGCCCTCGGACTAGCGGGGACTCCTACGAGCAGTACTTC,CASSPRTSGDSYEQYF,TRBD2,TRBV5-1,-,TRBJ2-7
TGTGCCAGCAGCCAAGCTAGCGGGGGGCCCTACGAGCAGTACTTC,CASSQASGGPYEQYF,TRBD2,TRBV3-1/TRBV3-2,-,TRBJ2-7
TGTGCCAGCAGCTTGCTGACAGGTTGGAGCCAAGAGACCCAGTACTTC,CASSLLTGWSQETQYF,-,TRBV11-2,-,TRBJ2-5
TGTGCCAGCAGTCCTGGGGGGAACAATGAGCAGTTCTTC,CASSPGGNNEQFF,-,TRBV11-3,-,TRBJ2-1
TGCGCCAGCAGCTTCGATGTGTTGGCCACTGAAGCTTTCTTT,CASSFDVLATEAFF,-,TRBV4-1,-,TRBJ1-1